The present T cell receptor (beta chain) was sequenced within a study of cytomegalovirus exposure and HLA in healthy donors. Trimming removed 1 base from V and 7 bases from J; junction bases left unmatched: 7. The CDR3 is made up of 14 amino acids. Germline values: CDR1 LGHNA, CDR2 YNFKEQ. PCR involved 60 Vbeta and 13 Jbeta primers. Clones were sequenced by immunoSEQ multiplex PCR, and TCRdb holds only the in-frame ones, with some missing. Among approximately 150,000 clones listed, over 60% were seen once. The chain carries TRBV4-2 and TRBJ2-7, with 7 positions matching TRBD1. Sequencing was done on a sample of PBMCs. The TCR was taken from a young woman in good health and CMV-seronegative. As DNA, the CDR3 is TGTGCCAGCAGCCAAGTCGACAGGGCGGGTGAGCAGTACTTC. Translating gives CASSQVDRAGEQYF.